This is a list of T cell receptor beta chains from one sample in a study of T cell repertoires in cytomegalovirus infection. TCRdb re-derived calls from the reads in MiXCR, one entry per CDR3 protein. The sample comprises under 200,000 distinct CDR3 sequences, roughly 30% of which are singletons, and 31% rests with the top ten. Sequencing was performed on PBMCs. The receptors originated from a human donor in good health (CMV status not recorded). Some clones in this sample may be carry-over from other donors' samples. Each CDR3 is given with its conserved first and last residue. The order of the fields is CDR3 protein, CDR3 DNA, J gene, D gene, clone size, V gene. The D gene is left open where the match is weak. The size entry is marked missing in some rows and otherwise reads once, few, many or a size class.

CDR3 protein: CASSQSRTGTEKLFF
CDR3 DNA: TGCGCCAGCAGCCAATCCCGGACAGGAACCGAAAAACTGTTTTTT
J gene: TRBJ1-4
D gene: TRBD1
clone size: .
V gene: TRBV4-3

CDR3 protein: CASSEGPGQYYNEQFF
CDR3 DNA: TGTGCCAGCAGTGAAGGTCCGGGACAGTACTACAATGAGCAGTTCTTC
J gene: TRBJ2-1
D gene: TRBD1
clone size: few
V gene: TRBV6-1

CDR3 protein: CASSPPRSNAEAFF
CDR3 DNA: TGTGCCAGTAGCCCGCCGCGCAGCAACGCTGAAGCTTTCTTT
J gene: TRBJ1-1
D gene: .
clone size: .
V gene: TRBV19

CDR3 protein: CASSPTGQGRNTEAFF
CDR3 DNA: TGCGCCAGCAGCCCGACCGGACAGGGCAGGAACACTGAAGCTTTCTTT
J gene: TRBJ1-1
D gene: TRBD1
clone size: .
V gene: TRBV5-1

CDR3 protein: CASSRGGLSTDTQYF
CDR3 DNA: TGTGCCAGCAGCCGCGGGGGCCTTAGCACAGATACGCAGTATTTT
J gene: TRBJ2-3
D gene: .
clone size: .
V gene: TRBV11-3

CDR3 protein: CASRETGNNQPQHF
CDR3 DNA: TGTGCCAGCAGGGAGACAGGGAACAATCAGCCCCAGCATTTT
J gene: TRBJ1-5
D gene: TRBD1
clone size: few
V gene: TRBV6-2/TRBV6-3

CDR3 protein: CASRRTSGGYKSDEQYF
CDR3 DNA: TGTGCCAGTAGGCGGACTAGCGGGGGCTATAAATCGGACGAGCAGTACTTC
J gene: TRBJ2-7
D gene: TRBD2
clone size: .
V gene: TRBV19

CDR3 protein: CASSENPPGADTQYF
CDR3 DNA: TGTGCCAGCAGCGAGAACCCCCCCGGCGCAGATACGCAGTATTTT
J gene: TRBJ2-3
D gene: .
clone size: .
V gene: TRBV5-5

CDR3 protein: CASSWTSGGGDTQYF
CDR3 DNA: TGTGCCAGCAGCTGGACTAGCGGGGGAGGTGATACGCAGTATTTT
J gene: TRBJ2-3
D gene: TRBD2
clone size: many
V gene: TRBV7-8

CDR3 protein: CASQLAGPYEQYF
CDR3 DNA: TGTGCCAGCCAACTAGCGGGGCCCTACGAGCAGTACTTC
J gene: TRBJ2-7
D gene: TRBD2
clone size: once
V gene: TRBV6-5

CDR3 protein: CASSLGQENTEAFF
CDR3 DNA: TGTGCCAGCAGCCTGGGACAGGAGAACACTGAAGCTTTCTTT
J gene: TRBJ1-1
D gene: TRBD1
clone size: few
V gene: TRBV7-3

CDR3 protein: CASSLEASTNEKLFF
CDR3 DNA: TGTGCCAGCAGCTTGGAGGCCTCAACTAATGAAAAACTGTTTTTT
J gene: TRBJ1-4
D gene: .
clone size: .
V gene: TRBV5-4

CDR3 protein: CASSLEGNGYF
CDR3 DNA: TGTGCCAGCAGCTTAGAAGGGAACGGGTACTTC
J gene: TRBJ2-5
D gene: .
clone size: few
V gene: TRBV11-2

CDR3 protein: CASSPGQGKTQYF
CDR3 DNA: TGCGCCAGCAGCCCCGGACAGGGAAAGACCCAGTACTTC
J gene: TRBJ2-5
D gene: TRBD1
clone size: few
V gene: TRBV4-1

CDR3 protein: CASSLKNIQYF
CDR3 DNA: TGTGCCAGCAGTCTCAAAAACATTCAGTACTTC
J gene: TRBJ2-4
D gene: .
clone size: few
V gene: TRBV7-2

CDR3 protein: CASSLPTGSSYEQYF
CDR3 DNA: TGTGCCAGCAGCCTCCCGACAGGTAGCTCCTACGAGCAGTACTTC
J gene: TRBJ2-7
D gene: .
clone size: few
V gene: TRBV28

CDR3 protein: CASSHEPGQGNYGYTF
CDR3 DNA: TGCGCCAGCAGCCACGAACCGGGACAGGGGAACTATGGCTACACCTTC
J gene: TRBJ1-2
D gene: TRBD1
clone size: .
V gene: TRBV4-1

CDR3 protein: CASSFRTGVHEQYF
CDR3 DNA: TGTGCCAGCAGCTTCCGGACAGGGGTCCACGAGCAGTACTTC
J gene: TRBJ2-7
D gene: TRBD1
clone size: .
V gene: TRBV7-8

CDR3 protein: CASSSVRVENTEAFF
CDR3 DNA: TGTGCCAGCAGTTCGGTCAGGGTGGAAAACACTGAAGCTTTCTTT
J gene: TRBJ1-1
D gene: .
clone size: .
V gene: TRBV12-3/TRBV12-4

CDR3 protein: CASSLAGRMTEAFF
CDR3 DNA: TGCGCCAGCAGCCTTGCAGGGAGGATGACTGAAGCTTTCTTT
J gene: TRBJ1-1
D gene: .
clone size: few
V gene: TRBV5-1

CDR3 protein: CASKRDSGGTYNEQFF
CDR3 DNA: TGTGCCAGTAAGCGAGATAGCGGGGGTACTTACAATGAGCAGTTCTTC
J gene: TRBJ2-1
D gene: TRBD2
clone size: few
V gene: TRBV19

CDR3 protein: CASSPRGVRTDTQYF
CDR3 DNA: TGTGCCAGCAGCCCAAGAGGGGTACGCACAGATACGCAGTATTTT
J gene: TRBJ2-3
D gene: .
clone size: few
V gene: TRBV5-6

CDR3 protein: CASSLVGSQANYGYTF
CDR3 DNA: TGTGCCAGCAGCTTAGTGGGGAGTCAAGCTAACTATGGCTACACCTTC
J gene: TRBJ1-2
D gene: .
clone size: .
V gene: TRBV7-2

CDR3 protein: CASSQGLGRNQPQHF
CDR3 DNA: TGTGCCAGCAGCCAAGGATTAGGACGCAATCAGCCCCAGCATTTT
J gene: TRBJ1-5
D gene: .
clone size: .
V gene: TRBV7-2

CDR3 protein: CSASMGEISGELFF
CDR3 DNA: TGCAGTGCTAGTATGGGGGAGATCTCCGGGGAGCTGTTTTTT
J gene: TRBJ2-2
D gene: .
clone size: .
V gene: TRBV20-1

CDR3 protein: CASSQRAARSYTF
CDR3 DNA: TGTGCCAGCAGCCAAAGGGCAGCCCGAAGCTACACCTTC
J gene: TRBJ1-2
D gene: .
clone size: .
V gene: TRBV7-2

CDR3 protein: CASSREQVANTGELFF
CDR3 DNA: TGTGCCAGCTCCCGAGAGCAAGTTGCGAACACCGGGGAGCTGTTTTTT
J gene: TRBJ2-2
D gene: .
clone size: .
V gene: TRBV2

CDR3 protein: CASSLYGKTYEQYF
CDR3 DNA: TGTGCCAGCAGCTTATACGGGAAAACCTACGAGCAGTACTTC
J gene: TRBJ2-7
D gene: .
clone size: few
V gene: TRBV11-2

CDR3 protein: CASSLRVDDEQFF
CDR3 DNA: TGCGCCAGCAGCCTCAGGGTGGACGATGAGCAGTTCTTC
J gene: TRBJ2-1
D gene: .
clone size: .
V gene: TRBV4-1

CDR3 protein: CASSFGPGQGSTGELFF
CDR3 DNA: TGTGCCAGCAGCTTTGGGCCGGGACAGGGGTCCACCGGGGAGCTGTTTTTT
J gene: TRBJ2-2
D gene: TRBD1
clone size: few
V gene: TRBV7-2

CDR3 protein: CSAPDSSTDTQYF
CDR3 DNA: TGCAGTGCCCCGGACAGCTCCACAGATACGCAGTATTTT
J gene: TRBJ2-3
D gene: .
clone size: .
V gene: TRBV20-1

CDR3 protein: CASSLNNSPLHF
CDR3 DNA: TGTGCCAGCAGTTTGAATAATTCACCCCTCCACTTT
J gene: TRBJ1-6
D gene: .
clone size: many
V gene: TRBV12-3/TRBV12-4

CDR3 protein: CSVEELIRSGGNAEQYF
CDR3 DNA: TGCAGCGTTGAAGAATTAATACGGTCAGGGGGAAATGCCGAGCAGTACTTC
J gene: TRBJ2-7
D gene: TRBD1
clone size: .
V gene: TRBV29-1

CDR3 protein: CASSLGRDRGSYTF
CDR3 DNA: TGTGCCAGTAGTCTCGGCCGGGACAGGGGAAGCTACACCTTC
J gene: TRBJ1-2
D gene: TRBD1
clone size: few
V gene: TRBV19

CDR3 protein: CASSVTGLGSPLHF
CDR3 DNA: TGTGCCAGCAGCGTCACAGGTTTAGGTTCACCCCTCCACTTT
J gene: TRBJ1-6
D gene: .
clone size: .
V gene: TRBV9

CDR3 protein: CASSINRNQPQHF
CDR3 DNA: TGTGCCAGTAGTATAAATCGCAATCAGCCCCAGCATTTT
J gene: TRBJ1-5
D gene: .
clone size: few
V gene: TRBV19

CDR3 protein: CAISDMDRDSNQPQHF
CDR3 DNA: TGTGCCATCAGCGATATGGACAGGGATAGCAATCAGCCCCAGCATTTT
J gene: TRBJ1-5
D gene: TRBD1
clone size: .
V gene: TRBV10-3

CDR3 protein: CASSERTSGGYNEQFF
CDR3 DNA: TGTGCCAGCAGCGAGAGGACTAGCGGGGGGTACAATGAGCAGTTCTTC
J gene: TRBJ2-1
D gene: TRBD2
clone size: few
V gene: TRBV7-8

CDR3 protein: CASSTRASYGYTF
CDR3 DNA: TGCGCCAGCAGCACAAGGGCCTCCTATGGCTACACCTTC
J gene: TRBJ1-2
D gene: .
clone size: .
V gene: TRBV5-1

CDR3 protein: CSAREDKGNQPQHF
CDR3 DNA: TGCAGTGCTAGAGAGGACAAGGGCAATCAGCCCCAGCATTTT
J gene: TRBJ1-5
D gene: .
clone size: .
V gene: TRBV20-1

CDR3 protein: CASSRTDQPEKLFF
CDR3 DNA: TGTGCCAGCAGCAGGACAGATCAGCCAGAAAAACTGTTTTTT
J gene: TRBJ1-4
D gene: .
clone size: few
V gene: TRBV12-3/TRBV12-4

CDR3 protein: CASSYQGRSTEAFF
CDR3 DNA: TGTGCCAGCAGCTACCAGGGACGGAGCACTGAAGCTTTCTTT
J gene: TRBJ1-1
D gene: .
clone size: few
V gene: TRBV11-2

CDR3 protein: CAWSKSNQPQHF
CDR3 DNA: TGTGCCTGGAGTAAGTCCAATCAGCCCCAGCATTTT
J gene: TRBJ1-5
D gene: .
clone size: .
V gene: TRBV30

CDR3 protein: CASSRDRGGVPQHF
CDR3 DNA: TGTGCCAGCAGCCGGGACAGGGGGGGAGTGCCCCAGCATTTT
J gene: TRBJ1-5
D gene: TRBD1
clone size: .
V gene: TRBV6-6

CDR3 protein: CAIGGQLNQPQHF
CDR3 DNA: TGTGCCATCGGGGGACAGCTCAATCAGCCCCAGCATTTT
J gene: TRBJ1-5
D gene: TRBD1
clone size: .
V gene: TRBV10-3

CDR3 protein: CASSFQGPLSQFF
CDR3 DNA: TGTGCCAGCAGCTTCCAAGGGCCGTTGTCCCAGTTCTTC
J gene: TRBJ2-1
D gene: .
clone size: .
V gene: TRBV7-8

CDR3 protein: CASTRQVTNTEAFF
CDR3 DNA: TGTGCCAGCACCCGACAGGTGACGAACACTGAAGCTTTCTTT
J gene: TRBJ1-1
D gene: .
clone size: .
V gene: TRBV12-3/TRBV12-4

CDR3 protein: CASSLVPGAGEKLFF
CDR3 DNA: TGTGCCAGCAGCTTAGTACCGGGGGCTGGGGAAAAACTGTTTTTT
J gene: TRBJ1-4
D gene: .
clone size: few
V gene: TRBV7-8